Listed here are 32 T cell receptor beta chains from one sample, sequenced in a study of PD-L1 blockade in urothelial cancer. Time point meaning: pretreatment peripheral blood. This table comes from immunoSEQ multiplex PCR, and its TCRdb copy is limited to in-frame clones, with some not included. The sample lists tens of thousands of clones, around 87% occurring once. Sequences were derived from PBMCs, sampled around atezolizumab (anti-PD-L1) treatment. The receptors originated from a man in his sixties with urothelial cancer.

The CDR3 loop reads CASSPGGDSSYEQYF. The CDR3, as DNA: TGTGCCAGCAGCCCGGGGGGGGATAGCTCCTACGAGCAGTACTTC. This chain connects TRBV7-2 to TRBJ2-7; 8 bases agree with TRBD2. Losses at the gene ends were 5 bases for V and 0 bases for J; bases not matched to a gene: 6. The germline V gene encodes CDR1 SGHTA and CDR2 FQGNSA. CDR3 length: 15 residues.

The chain couples TRBV7-3 to TRBJ2-2; a weak D match, TRBD1 (6 bases). The germline V and J ends were trimmed by 5 bases and 5 bases, with 9 bases remaining between them. The length of the CDR3 is 13 residues. Germline values: CDR1 SGHTA, CDR2 FQGTGA. CDR3 coding DNA: TGTGCCAGCAGCCCCACAGGGACCGGGGAGCTGTTTTTT. This encodes CASSPTGTGELFF.

This rearrangement joins TRBV21-1 to TRBJ1-1; whether TRBD1, the table's D call, matches the DNA was not checked. TRBV21-1 is a pseudogene segment. The length of the CDR3 is 16 residues. CDR3 protein: CASYPGTGSFVAEAFF. The CDR3 nucleotides are TGTGCCAGCTACCCCGGGACAGGGTCTTTCGTCGCAGAAGCTTTCTTT.

The chain recombines TRBV15 with TRBJ2-3; 11 bases match TRBD2. Germline trimming cut 3 bases from V and 2 bases from J; bases unmatched to any gene: 1. CDR1 and CDR2 from the germline V gene are LNHNV and YYDKDF (reference sequence). The CDR3 spans 15 residues. The CDR3 nucleotides read TGTGCCACCAGCAGGGGACTAGCGGACACAGATACGCAGTATTTT. Translated, it gives CATSRGLADTDTQYF.

This clone was recorded a few times. V usage is TRBV9 and J usage is TRBJ1-4; 9 bases are shared with TRBD1. The V gene's germline CDR1 is SGDLS and CDR2 YYNGEE. This CDR3 is built from 16 residues. J lost 7 bases, V lost 0 bases, and 7 bases had no gene match. The CDR3 DNA reads TGTGCCAGCAGCGTAGCCCCACAGGGGGCAACTGAAAAACTGTTTTTT. Translated: CASSVAPQGATEKLFF.

The chain has TRBV10-2 and TRBJ1-2, with 9 nucleotides matching TRBD1. The CDR3 totals 13 residues. V lost 8 bases and J lost 7; bases outside the gene matches: 8. Germline V CDR1 and CDR2: WSHSY, SAAADI. CDR3 DNA sequence: TGCGCCAGCGGGGACAGGGAATCGGGTGGCTACACCTTC. It codes for CASGDRESGGYTF.

The genes are TRBV30 and TRBJ2-7; TRBD1 aligns across 7 bases. The V and J ends lost 5 bases and 3 bases, in that order; junction bases with no gene match: 7. CDR1 GTSNPN and CDR2 SVGIG come from the germline V gene (reference sequence). The CDR3 sequence is 13 residues long. Written as DNA, the CDR3 is TGTGCCTGGGACAGGGACAAGGTCTACGAGCAGTACTTC. The encoded protein is CAWDRDKVYEQYF.

The chain recombines TRBV6-1 with TRBJ2-7; TRBD2 matches at 8 bases. There are 18 residues in the CDR3. The germline V gene has CDR1 MNHNS and CDR2 SASEGT. V dropped 0 bases and J dropped 4; count of bases not matched to a gene: 14. In DNA, the CDR3 is TGTGCCAGCAGTGAAGCGGGGACTAGTTGGCCTGGGGCGTACGAGCAGTACTTC. The encoded protein is CASSEAGTSWPGAYEQYF.

On this clone itself: This CDR3 is also generated by other DNA sequences in the sample. This rearrangement joins TRBV5-1 to TRBJ1-4, with D possibly being TRBD1 (6 bases). CDR1 is SGHRS and CDR2 is YFSETQ in the germline V gene. Trimming stripped 0 bases from V and 8 bases from J, with 11 bases between. The CDR3 totals 14 residues. The DNA of the CDR3 is TGCGCCAGCAGCTTGGGGCAGGGGAACGAAAAACTGTTTTTT. Amino acids: CASSLGQGNEKLFF.

This rearrangement joins TRBV6-5 to TRBJ2-1; weak D call: TRBD2 (5 bases). Germline V gene lookup returns CDR1 MNHEY and CDR2 SVGAGI. The V and J ends lost 3 bases and 7 bases respectively, with 13 bases between them. This CDR3 has 14 residues. The CDR3 DNA reads TGTGCCAGCAGTTATGCGGGTGCGGTGAATGAGCAGTTCTTC. This gives the protein CASSYAGAVNEQFF.

The genes are TRBV6-1 and TRBJ1-5; D gene uncertain. The CDR3 is 14 residues long. Germline-derived CDR1 and CDR2 are MNHNS and SASEGT. V shed 1 base and J shed 2 bases, with 6 bases lying between them. CDR3 amino acids: CASSEGLRNQPQHF. DNA of the CDR3: TGTGCCAGCAGTGAAGGGCTGCGCAATCAGCCCCAGCATTTT.

This chain uses TRBV7-3 with TRBJ1-2; TRBD1 aligns across 8 bases. Germline assignment: CDR1 SGHTA and CDR2 FQGTGA. Trimming took 5 bases from V and 4 from J; bases not matched to a gene: 9. The length of the CDR3 is 15 residues. In DNA, the CDR3 is TGTGCCAGCAGCCCCTCGGGAGGACAGGGCTATGGCTACACCTTC. Its protein is CASSPSGGQGYGYTF.

V and J are TRBV14 and TRBJ1-2; possible D gene TRBD1, 6 bases. Germline CDR1 is SGHDN and CDR2 is FVKESK. Trimming removed 2 bases at V and 5 bases at J, with 9 bases between. The CDR3 runs to 13 residues. The CDR3 region has the DNA TGTGCCAGCAGCCAACAGGGGTCGTATGGCTACACCTTC. Its translation: CASSQQGSYGYTF.

The chain combines TRBV30 with TRBJ2-2, with 7 bases that match TRBD1. The V gene end was trimmed by 1 base and the J gene end by 8 bases; junction bases not matched to a gene: 7. There are 14 residues in the CDR3. Per germline, CDR1 GTSNPN and CDR2 SVGIG (reference sequence). The CDR3 here is CAWSGRQGVGELFF. The CDR3 nucleotides are TGTGCCTGGAGTGGCCGACAGGGTGTTGGGGAGCTGTTTTTT.

The chain joins TRBV7-3 to TRBJ2-2; a possible D gene is TRBD2 (6 bases). V was pared by 0 bases and J by 2 bases, with 7 bases between. Germline V CDR1 and CDR2: SGHTA, FQGTGA. The CDR3 extends over 15 amino acids. The CDR3 bases are TGTGCCAGCAGCTTAACGGGGACTAACACCGGGGAGCTGTTTTTT. It yields the protein CASSLTGTNTGELFF.

The count of this clone is one. The chain couples TRBV6-5 to TRBJ2-7; 10 nucleotides align to TRBD1. There are 14 residues in the CDR3. The V gene end was trimmed by 6 bases and the J gene end by 5 bases; junction bases not matched to a gene: 7. Germline V CDR1 and CDR2: MNHEY, SVGAGI. CDR3 residues: CASSSDRGLNEQYF. The CDR3 nucleotides read TGTGCCAGCAGCTCAGACAGGGGGCTGAACGAGCAGTACTTC.

This chain uses TRBV18 with TRBJ1-5; D is ambiguous. Germline loops: CDR1 KGHSH, CDR2 LQKENI. Trimming pared 3 bases from V and 5 bases from J, leaving 11 bases between. The CDR3 extends over 14 amino acids. CDR3 sequence reads: CASSPGGFDQPQHF. The CDR3 nucleotides read TGTGCCAGCTCACCGGGAGGGTTTGATCAGCCCCAGCATTTT.

This chain connects TRBV7-3 to TRBJ2-2, with TRBD2 identical over 8 bases. The V and J ends lost 5 bases and 4 bases, in that order; junction bases with no gene match: 9. CDR1 is SGHTA, CDR2 FQGTGA, per germline. CDR3 length equals 16 residues. This CDR3 reads CASSRASAGATGELFF. CDR3 nucleotide sequence: TGTGCCAGCAGCCGGGCCTCAGCGGGGGCCACCGGGGAGCTGTTTTTT.

This chain uses TRBV28 with TRBJ1-1; 7 nucleotides align to TRBD1. Germline V gene lookup returns CDR1 MDHEN and CDR2 SYDVKM. Germline trimming cut 6 bases from V and 3 bases from J; bases unmatched to any gene: 13. The length of the CDR3 is 16 residues. CDR3 DNA sequence: TGTGCCAGCAGCCCTGGGACAGCCCGTCGGGACACTGAAGCTTTCTTT. Protein sequence: CASSPGTARRDTEAFF.

This chain links TRBV15 with TRBJ2-3; 7 nucleotides align to TRBD2. J gave up 4 bases and V 2 bases, and 6 bases lay outside the gene matches. Germline V CDR1 and CDR2: LNHNV, YYDKDF (reference sequence). This CDR3 is 15 amino acids long. The CDR3 sequence is CATSRWGGKPDTQYF. CDR3 in DNA: TGTGCCACCAGCAGATGGGGGGGGAAACCAGATACGCAGTATTTT. Variable domain in full (rest from reference TRBV15 and TRBJ2-3): DAMVIQNPRYQVTQFGKPVTLSCSQTLNHNVMYWYQQKSSQAPKLLFHYYDKDFNNEADTPDNFQSRRPNTSFCFLDIRSPGLGDTAMYLCATSRWGGKPDTQYFGPGTRLTVL.

V usage is TRBV11-1 and J usage is TRBJ1-5, with D perhaps TRBD1 (6 bases). V was pared by 2 bases and J by 7 bases, with 9 bases between. CDR1 SGHAT and CDR2 FQDESV come from the germline V gene (reference sequence). CDR3 length: 13 residues. This CDR3 is CASSLRQDQPQHF. The CDR3 coding sequence is TGTGCCAGCAGCTTACGACAGGACCAGCCCCAGCATTTT.

V and J are TRBV5-1 and TRBJ2-1; 7 bases are a match to TRBD1. Germline lookup yields CDR1 SGHRS and CDR2 YFSETQ. The CDR3 runs to 13 residues. V trimming: 7 bases; J trimming: 8 bases; junction bases outside the gene matches: 9. The CDR3 sequence is CASDLDGQDEQFF. The CDR3 nucleotides read TGCGCCAGCGATCTGGACGGACAGGATGAGCAGTTCTTC.

The CDR3 loop is CAWSPNGQGSYEQYF. CDR3 bases: TGTGCCTGGAGCCCGAACGGACAGGGGAGTTACGAGCAGTACTTC. The chain joins TRBV30 to TRBJ2-7; TRBD1 agrees at 9 bases. J gave up 4 bases and V 3 bases, and 10 bases lay outside the gene matches. Germline lookup yields CDR1 GTSNPN and CDR2 SVGIG (reference sequence). The CDR3 sequence is 15 residues long.

The gene calls are TRBV5-6 and TRBJ1-5, with D possibly being TRBD1 (5 bases). Germline V gene data show CDR1 as SGHDT and CDR2 as YYEEEE. Trimming took 4 bases from V and 7 from J, leaving 12 bases between them. This CDR3 is 13 amino acids long. The DNA for the CDR3 is TGTGCCAGCAGCCTAGTCCAGGGCCAGCCCCAGCATTTT. Residues: CASSLVQGQPQHF.

This CDR3 is CASQGLSGGDEQFF. Here the CDR3 DNA reads TGTGCCAGCCAGGGACTTTCGGGGGGAGATGAGCAGTTCTTC. The genes are TRBV21-1 and TRBJ2-1; the table's TRBD2 call for D was not verified on the DNA. TRBV21-1 is a pseudogene locus. CDR3 size: 14 residues.

The count of this clone is one. This chain links TRBV2 with TRBJ2-7; 12 bases agree with TRBD2. The CDR3 runs 15 residues. Trimming took 6 bases from V and 4 from J; bases not matched to a gene: 7. Germline V gives CDR1 SNHLY, CDR2 FYNNEI. The CDR3 spells CASRKTTSGSYEQYF. The CDR3 nucleotides read TGTGCCAGCAGGAAGACGACTAGCGGGAGTTACGAGCAGTACTTC. Using reference TRBV2 and TRBJ2-7 for the parts outside the CDR3, the full variable domain is EPEVTQTPSHQVTQMGQEVILRCVPISNHLYFYWYRQILGQKVEFLVSFYNNEISEKSEIFDDQFSVERPDGSNFTLKIRSTKLEDSAMYFCASRKTTSGSYEQYFGPGTRLTVT.

This chain links TRBV9 with TRBJ2-3; 9 bases map to TRBD2. Trimming at V came to 0 bases and at J to 1 base, leaving 9 bases not matched to a gene. Germline V gene sequence: CDR1 SGDLS, CDR2 YYNGEE. The CDR3 sequence is 18 residues long. CDR3 sequence: CASSVEGGLAGRTDTQYF. The CDR3 DNA reads TGTGCCAGCAGCGTAGAGGGGGGGCTAGCGGGACGCACAGATACGCAGTATTTT.

This clone has only one observation. The chain has TRBV7-9 and TRBJ2-7; 10 positions agree with TRBD1. From germline, CDR1 is SEHNR and CDR2 FQNEAQ (reference sequence). The CDR3 sequence is 16 residues long. V shed 5 bases and J 5 bases; nucleotides not matched to a gene: 12. CDR3 amino acids: CASSLVRDRGGNEQYF. In DNA form, the CDR3 reads TGTGCCAGCAGCCTAGTAAGGGACAGGGGTGGTAACGAGCAGTACTTC. The complete variable domain, with remaining parts taken from reference TRBV7-9 and TRBJ2-7, reads DTGVSQNPRHKITKRGQNVTFRCDPISEHNRLYWYRQTLGQGPEFLTYFQNEAQLEKSRLLSDRFSAERPKGSFSTLEIQRTEQGDSAMYLCASSLVRDRGGNEQYFGPGTRLTVT.

V and J are TRBV5-1 and TRBJ2-7; D perhaps matches TRBD1 (5 bases). V gave up 0 bases and J gave up 4 bases, with 8 bases separating them. This CDR3 comprises 13 residues. CDR1 and CDR2 (germline): SGHRS, YFSETQ. CDR3 sequence (DNA): TGCGCCAGCAGCTTGGCTACAGGTTACGAGCAGTACTTC. It encodes CASSLATGYEQYF.

V is TRBV5-1 and J is TRBJ2-7; D is uncertain. The CDR3 has 13 residues. Between the trimmed V and J ends, which lost 7 bases and 3 bases, there was a span of 14 bases. Germline V CDR1 and CDR2: SGHRS, YFSETQ. CDR3 bases: TGCGCCAGCCACAACCTTCCCCGCTACGAGCAGTACTTC. Its protein is CASHNLPRYEQYF.

J is TRBJ1-2 and V is TRBV29-1; TRBD1 aligns across 10 bases. Germline CDR1 reads SQVTM; CDR2 reads ANQGSEA. The CDR3 is made up of 14 amino acids. The V segment lost 0 bases and the J segment 9 bases; nucleotides outside the gene matches: 7. CDR3 sequence reads: CSVEDDRGRTSYTF. The CDR3 DNA follows: TGCAGCGTTGAAGATGACAGGGGGCGAACTAGCTACACCTTC.

V usage is TRBV7-2 and J usage is TRBJ1-3, with 8 bases lining up with TRBD1. The germline V gene encodes CDR1 SGHTA and CDR2 FQGNSA. The CDR3 is 14 amino acids. Unmatched junction bases numbered 4, after V lost 8 bases and J lost 1 base. CDR3 sequence (DNA): TGTGCCAGCGACAGGGGCAATTCTGGAAACACCATATATTTT. Protein product: CASDRGNSGNTIYF.